This entry describes one TCR beta chain. Its antigen is not identified. Sequencing used immunoSEQ version 4 in survey mode. Here immunoSEQ multiplex PCR was the method, and the copy in TCRdb shows in-frame clones only, minus some. The sample includes about 64,000 clones, 70% to 75% of them seen just once. This entry comes from a study of persistence of HIV-infected CD4 T cells. Across the whole study: The sample holds CD4+ T cells responsive to CMV or HIV-1 Gag. Multiple blood draws of up to 180 mL, except a couple of donors with single leukapheresis.

CDR1 MDHEN and CDR2 SYDVKM come from the germline V gene. The junction had 16 bases not matched to a gene; V was cut back by 4 bases and J by 1 base. This CDR3 region has 20 residues. Overlapping HIV-1 Gag 15-mer peptides at roughly 1 ug per peptide per mL were used. Memory cells lacking CD40L and CD69 with high CD45RO were sorted. Sequencing was performed on CD4+ T cells sorted from PBMCs after roughly 18-hour stimulation, taken from a patient who received antiretroviral therapy. The rearrangement uses TRBV28 and TRBJ2-6; 7 bases match TRBD1. The origin of this receptor is an adult man with HIV who was CMV-seropositive. The CDR3: CASSSTLGGSLQSGANVLTF. For the CDR3, the DNA is TGTGCCAGCAGTTCCACCCTAGGGGGCTCCCTACAATCTGGGGCCAACGTCCTGACTTTC.